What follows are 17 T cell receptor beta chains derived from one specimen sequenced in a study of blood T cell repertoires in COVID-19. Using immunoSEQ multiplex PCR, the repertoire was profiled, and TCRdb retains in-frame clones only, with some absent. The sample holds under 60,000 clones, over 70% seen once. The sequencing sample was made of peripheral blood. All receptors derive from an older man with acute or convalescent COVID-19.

The CDR3 sequence is CSVAKGQGSYEQYF. For the CDR3, the DNA is TGCAGCGTTGCAAAGGGACAGGGCTCCTACGAGCAGTACTTC. The rearrangement joins TRBV29-1 to TRBJ2-7; 9 bases line up with TRBD1. The CDR3 loop spans 14 amino acids. The germline V gene has CDR1 SQVTM and CDR2 ANQGSEA. J lost 0 bases, V lost 4 bases, and 4 bases had no gene match.

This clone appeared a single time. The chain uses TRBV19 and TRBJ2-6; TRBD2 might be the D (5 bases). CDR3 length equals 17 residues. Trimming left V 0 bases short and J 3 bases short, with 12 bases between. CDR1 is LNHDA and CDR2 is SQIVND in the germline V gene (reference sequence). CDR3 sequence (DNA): TGTGCCAGTAGTATAGATGGGAGTGTCTTTGGGGCCAACGTCCTGACTTTC. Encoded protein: CASSIDGSVFGANVLTF.

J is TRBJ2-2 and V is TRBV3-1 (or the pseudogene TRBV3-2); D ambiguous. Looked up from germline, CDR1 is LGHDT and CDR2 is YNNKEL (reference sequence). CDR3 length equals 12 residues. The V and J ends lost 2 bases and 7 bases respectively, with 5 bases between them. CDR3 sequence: CASSQPYGELFF. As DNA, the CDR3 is TGTGCCAGCAGCCAACCGTACGGGGAGCTGTTTTTT.

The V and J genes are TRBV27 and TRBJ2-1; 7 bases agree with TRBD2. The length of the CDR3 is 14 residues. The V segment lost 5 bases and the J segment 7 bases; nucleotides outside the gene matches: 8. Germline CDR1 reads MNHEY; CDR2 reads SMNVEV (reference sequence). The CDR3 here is CASSARESRNEQFF. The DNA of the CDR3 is TGTGCCAGCAGTGCGCGGGAGTCGAGGAATGAGCAGTTCTTC.

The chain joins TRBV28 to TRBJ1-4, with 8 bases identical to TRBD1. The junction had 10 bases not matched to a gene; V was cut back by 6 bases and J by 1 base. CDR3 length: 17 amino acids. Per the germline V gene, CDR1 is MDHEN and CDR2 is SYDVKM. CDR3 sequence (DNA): TGTGCCAGCAGCTCACCTTTTACAGGGGGAACTAATGAAAAACTGTTTTTT. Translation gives CASSSPFTGGTNEKLFF.

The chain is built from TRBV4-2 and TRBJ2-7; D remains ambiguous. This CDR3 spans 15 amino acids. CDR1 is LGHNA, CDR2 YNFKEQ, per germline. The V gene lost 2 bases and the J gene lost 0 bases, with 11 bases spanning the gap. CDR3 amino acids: CASSQTAISSYEQYF. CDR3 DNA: TGTGCCAGCAGCCAAACAGCAATCAGCTCCTACGAGCAGTACTTC.

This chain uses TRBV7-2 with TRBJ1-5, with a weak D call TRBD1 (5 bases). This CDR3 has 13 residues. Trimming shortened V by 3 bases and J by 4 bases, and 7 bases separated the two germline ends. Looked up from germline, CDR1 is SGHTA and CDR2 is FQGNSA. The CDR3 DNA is TGTGCCAGCAGCTTCGCAGGGAATCAGCCCCAGCATTTT. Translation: CASSFAGNQPQHF. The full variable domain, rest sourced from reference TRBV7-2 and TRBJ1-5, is GAGVSQSPSNKVTEKGKDVELRCDPISGHTALYWYRQSLGQGLEFLIYFQGNSAPDKSGLPSDRFSAERTGGSVSTLTIQRTQQEDSAVYLCASSFAGNQPQHFGDGTRLSIL.

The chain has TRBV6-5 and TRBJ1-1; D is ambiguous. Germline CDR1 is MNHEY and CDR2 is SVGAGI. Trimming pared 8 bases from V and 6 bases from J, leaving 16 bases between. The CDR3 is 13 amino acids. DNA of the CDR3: TGTGCCAGCCGATTCGCCGCGCCTCCTGAAGCTTTCTTT. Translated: CASRFAAPPEAFF.

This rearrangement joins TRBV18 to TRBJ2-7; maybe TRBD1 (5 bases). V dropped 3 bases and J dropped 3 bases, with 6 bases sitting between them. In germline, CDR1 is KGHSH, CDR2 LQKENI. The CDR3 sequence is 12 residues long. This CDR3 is CASSPDSYEQYF. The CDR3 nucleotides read TGTGCCAGCTCACCTGACAGCTACGAGCAGTACTTC.

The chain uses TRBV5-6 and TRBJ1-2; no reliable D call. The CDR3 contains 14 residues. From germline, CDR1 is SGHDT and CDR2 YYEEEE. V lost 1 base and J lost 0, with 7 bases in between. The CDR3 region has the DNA TGTGCCAGCAGCTTGTCTGGAGCTAACTATGGCTACACCTTC. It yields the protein CASSLSGANYGYTF.

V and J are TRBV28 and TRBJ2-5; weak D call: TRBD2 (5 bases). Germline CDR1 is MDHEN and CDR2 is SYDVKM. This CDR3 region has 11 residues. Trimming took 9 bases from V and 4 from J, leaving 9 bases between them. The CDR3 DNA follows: TGTGCCAGGCTTCGGGGAGAGACCCAGTACTTC. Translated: CARLRGETQYF.

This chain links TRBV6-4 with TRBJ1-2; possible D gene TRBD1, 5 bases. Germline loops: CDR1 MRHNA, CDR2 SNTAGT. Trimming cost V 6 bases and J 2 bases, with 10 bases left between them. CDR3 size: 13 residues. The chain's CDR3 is CASSAGRNYGYTF. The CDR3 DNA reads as TGTGCCAGCAGCGCAGGGAGGAACTATGGCTACACCTTC.

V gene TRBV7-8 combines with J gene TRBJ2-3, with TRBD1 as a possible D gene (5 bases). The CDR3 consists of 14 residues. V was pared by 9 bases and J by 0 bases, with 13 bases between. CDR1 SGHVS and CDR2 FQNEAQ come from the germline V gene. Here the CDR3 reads CASKWGSSTDTQYF. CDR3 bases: TGTGCCAGTAAATGGGGCTCTAGCACAGATACGCAGTATTTT.

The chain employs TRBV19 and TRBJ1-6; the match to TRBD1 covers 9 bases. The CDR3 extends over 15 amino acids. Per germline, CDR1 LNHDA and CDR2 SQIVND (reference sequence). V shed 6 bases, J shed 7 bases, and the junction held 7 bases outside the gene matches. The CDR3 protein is CASRSPGQGNSPLHF. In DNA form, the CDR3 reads TGTGCCAGTAGAAGCCCGGGACAGGGAAATTCACCCCTCCACTTT.

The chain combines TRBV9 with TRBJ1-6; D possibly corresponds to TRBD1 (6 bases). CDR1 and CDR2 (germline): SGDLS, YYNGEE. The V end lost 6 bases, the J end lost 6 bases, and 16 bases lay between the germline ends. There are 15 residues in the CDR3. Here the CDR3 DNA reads TGTGCCAGCATCCGGAACAGGGTGGGTAATTCACCCCTCCACTTT. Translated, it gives CASIRNRVGNSPLHF.

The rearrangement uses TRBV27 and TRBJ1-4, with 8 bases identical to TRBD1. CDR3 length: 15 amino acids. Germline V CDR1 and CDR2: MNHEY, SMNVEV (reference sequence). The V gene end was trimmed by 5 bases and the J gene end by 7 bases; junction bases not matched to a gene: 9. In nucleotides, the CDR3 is TGTGCCAGCAGTACCCGGACAGGGCTAGGTGAAAAACTGTTTTTT. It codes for CASSTRTGLGEKLFF.

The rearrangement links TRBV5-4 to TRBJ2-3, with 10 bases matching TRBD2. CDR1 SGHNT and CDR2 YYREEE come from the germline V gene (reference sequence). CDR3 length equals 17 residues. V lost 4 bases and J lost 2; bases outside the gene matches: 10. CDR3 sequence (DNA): TGTGCCAGCAGCGAAACTAGCGGGGCGGATCCCACAGATACGCAGTATTTT. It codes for CASSETSGADPTDTQYF.